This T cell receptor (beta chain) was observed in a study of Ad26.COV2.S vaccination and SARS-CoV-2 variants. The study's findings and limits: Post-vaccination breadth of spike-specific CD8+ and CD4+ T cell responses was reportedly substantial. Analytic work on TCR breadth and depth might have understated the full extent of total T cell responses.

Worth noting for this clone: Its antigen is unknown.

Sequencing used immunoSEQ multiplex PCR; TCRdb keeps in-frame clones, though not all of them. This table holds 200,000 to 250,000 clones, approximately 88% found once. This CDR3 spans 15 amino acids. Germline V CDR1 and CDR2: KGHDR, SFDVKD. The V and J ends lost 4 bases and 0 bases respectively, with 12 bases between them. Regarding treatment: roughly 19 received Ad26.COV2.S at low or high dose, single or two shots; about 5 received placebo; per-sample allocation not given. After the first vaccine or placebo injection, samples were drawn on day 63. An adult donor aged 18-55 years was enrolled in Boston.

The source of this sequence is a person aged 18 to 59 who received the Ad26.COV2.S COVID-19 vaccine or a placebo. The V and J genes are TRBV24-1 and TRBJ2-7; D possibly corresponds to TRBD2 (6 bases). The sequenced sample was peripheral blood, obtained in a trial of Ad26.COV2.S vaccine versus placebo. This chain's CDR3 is CATSDPRGSSYEQYF. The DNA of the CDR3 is TGTGCCACCAGTGACCCCCGGGGGTCCTCCTACGAGCAGTACTTC.